This T cell receptor beta chain was recovered during a study of cytomegalovirus exposure and HLA in healthy donors. General study points: When analyzed later, a missense DCLRE1C variant was found to be linked to TCR beta V- and J-gene trimming. Most CMV-associated TCR beta chains appeared HLA-restricted in a later analysis. In most subjects, TCR beta sequences reportedly gave accurate predictions of HLA-A and HLA-B alleles.

This clone was recorded once. Its cognate antigen is unknown. Primers included in the PCR were 60 Vbeta and 13 Jbeta primers. Assay used: immunoSEQ multiplex PCR; TCRdb lists only in-frame clones, some missing. The sample has over 90,000 clones, approximately 87% seen once. The sample taken for sequencing was PBMCs. The TCR sequence derives from a man in his forties in good health and CMV-seronegative.

CDR3 amino acids: CASSFAGRGYTF. The CDR3 DNA sequence: TGTGCCAGCAGCTTTGCGGGGCGAGGCTACACCTTC. The V gene is TRBV7-2, the J gene TRBJ1-2; a weak D match, TRBD1 (5 bases). The CDR3 consists of 12 residues. Per the germline V gene, CDR1 is SGHTA and CDR2 is FQGNSA. The V end was cut by 3 bases, the J end by 8 bases, with 10 bases between.